This passage covers 3 T cell receptor beta chains from one sample sequenced in a study of Ad26.COV2.S vaccination and SARS-CoV-2 variants. The treatment here: about 20 received Ad26.COV2.S at low or high dose, single or two shots; several received placebo; per-sample allocation not given. Collection of samples fell on day 63 after the first vaccine or placebo injection. Clones were sequenced by immunoSEQ multiplex PCR, and TCRdb holds only the in-frame ones, with some missing. Here the sample spans hundreds of thousands of clones, approximately 88% being singletons. Sequencing was performed on peripheral blood, taken in a trial of Ad26.COV2.S vaccine versus placebo. The receptors were sampled from a person between 18 and 65 years old who received the Ad26.COV2.S COVID-19 vaccine or a placebo.

This clone was seen more than once but under ten times. V and J are TRBV7-9 and TRBJ1-5; no clear D gene. The CDR3 contains 12 residues. The V and J ends lost 1 base and 11 bases respectively, with 9 bases between them. Germline CDR1 reads SEHNR; CDR2 reads FQNEAQ (reference sequence). CDR3 sequence reads: CASSLGAEAQHF. CDR3 nucleotides: TGTGCCAGCAGCTTAGGAGCCGAGGCCCAGCATTTT. The full variable domain, rest sourced from reference TRBV7-9 and TRBJ1-5, is DTGVSQNPRHKITKRGQNVTFRCDPISEHNRLYWYRQTLGQGPEFLTYFQNEAQLEKSRLLSDRFSAERPKGSFSTLEIQRTEQGDSAMYLCASSLGAEAQHFGDGTRLSIL.

The J gene is TRBJ2-2, the V gene TRBV19, with 15 bases fitting TRBD2. V shed 6 bases and J 5 bases; nucleotides not matched to a gene: 16. Germline CDR1 reads LNHDA; CDR2 reads SQIVND (reference sequence). This CDR3 has 20 residues. The chain's CDR3 is CASSPGTSGGPLRGTGELFF. CDR3 in DNA: TGTGCCAGTAGCCCGGGGACTAGCGGGGGGCCACTAAGAGGGACCGGGGAGCTGTTTTTT.

The V gene is TRBV27, the J gene TRBJ2-7; 7 bases are shared with TRBD2. Looked up from germline, CDR1 is MNHEY and CDR2 is SMNVEV (reference sequence). Germline trimming cut 4 bases from V and 0 bases from J; bases unmatched to any gene: 6. The CDR3 is made up of 15 amino acids. Here the CDR3 reads CASSSMREPSYEQYF. CDR3 sequence (DNA): TGTGCCAGCAGTTCCATGCGGGAGCCCTCCTACGAGCAGTACTTC.